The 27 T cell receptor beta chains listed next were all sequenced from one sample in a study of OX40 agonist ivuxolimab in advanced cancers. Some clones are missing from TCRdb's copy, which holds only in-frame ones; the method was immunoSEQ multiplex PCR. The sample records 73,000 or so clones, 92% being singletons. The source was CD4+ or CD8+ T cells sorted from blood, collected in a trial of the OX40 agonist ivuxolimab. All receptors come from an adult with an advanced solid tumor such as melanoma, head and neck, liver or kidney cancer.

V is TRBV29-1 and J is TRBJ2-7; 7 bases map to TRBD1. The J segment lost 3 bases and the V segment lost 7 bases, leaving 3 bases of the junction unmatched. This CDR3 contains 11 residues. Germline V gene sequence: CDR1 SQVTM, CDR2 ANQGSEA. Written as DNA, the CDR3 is TGCAGCGGCAGGACAGGCTACGAGCAGTACTTC. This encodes CSGRTGYEQYF.

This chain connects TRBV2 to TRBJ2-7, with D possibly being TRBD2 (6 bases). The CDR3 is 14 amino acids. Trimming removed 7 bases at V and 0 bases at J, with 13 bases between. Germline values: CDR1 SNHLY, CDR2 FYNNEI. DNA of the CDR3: TGTGCCAGCAATATCAGGGAGGCCTCCTACGAGCAGTACTTC. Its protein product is CASNIREASYEQYF.

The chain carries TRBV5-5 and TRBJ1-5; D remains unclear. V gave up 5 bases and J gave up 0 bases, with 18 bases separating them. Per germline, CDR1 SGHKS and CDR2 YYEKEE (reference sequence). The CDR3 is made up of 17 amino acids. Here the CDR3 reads CASSAGSGSYSNQPQHF. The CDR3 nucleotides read TGTGCCAGCAGTGCCGGGTCCGGCTCTTATAGCAATCAGCCCCAGCATTTT.

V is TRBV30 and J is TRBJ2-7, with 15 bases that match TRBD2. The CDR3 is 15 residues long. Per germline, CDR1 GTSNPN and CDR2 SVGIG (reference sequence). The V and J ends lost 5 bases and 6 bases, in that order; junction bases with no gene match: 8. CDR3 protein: CAWENKGLAGGEQYF. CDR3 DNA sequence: TGTGCCTGGGAAAACAAGGGACTAGCGGGAGGCGAGCAGTACTTC.

This CDR3 reads CASSLGQGDQPQHF. For the CDR3, the DNA is TGTGCCAGCAGTTTGGGACAGGGAGATCAGCCCCAGCATTTT. The rearrangement joins TRBV6-5 to TRBJ1-5, with 9 bases matching TRBD1. Germline lookup yields CDR1 MNHEY and CDR2 SVGAGI. This CDR3 comprises 14 residues. Germline trimming cut 4 bases from V and 5 bases from J; bases unmatched to any gene: 3.

The CDR3 here is CAWEGQGAYNEQFF. CDR3 nucleotide sequence: TGTGCCTGGGAGGGCCAGGGGGCCTACAATGAGCAGTTCTTC. This chain uses TRBV30 with TRBJ2-1, with 7 bases aligning to TRBD1. CDR1 and CDR2 (germline): GTSNPN, SVGIG (reference sequence). Unmatched junction bases numbered 6, after V lost 5 bases and J lost 2 bases. This CDR3 is built from 14 residues.

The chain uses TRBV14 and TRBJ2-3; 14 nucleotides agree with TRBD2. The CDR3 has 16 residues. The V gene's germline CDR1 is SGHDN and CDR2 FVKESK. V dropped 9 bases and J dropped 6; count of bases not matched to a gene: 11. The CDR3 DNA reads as TGTGCCAGGCCGATCGGGACTAGCGGGAGCGGGGATACGCAGTATTTT. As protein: CARPIGTSGSGDTQYF.

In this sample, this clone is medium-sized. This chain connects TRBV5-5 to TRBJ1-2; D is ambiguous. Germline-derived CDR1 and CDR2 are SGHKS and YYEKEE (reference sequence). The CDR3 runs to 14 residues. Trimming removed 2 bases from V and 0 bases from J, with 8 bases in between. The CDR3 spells CASSFNDPNYGYTF. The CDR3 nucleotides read TGTGCCAGCAGCTTTAACGATCCTAACTATGGCTACACCTTC.

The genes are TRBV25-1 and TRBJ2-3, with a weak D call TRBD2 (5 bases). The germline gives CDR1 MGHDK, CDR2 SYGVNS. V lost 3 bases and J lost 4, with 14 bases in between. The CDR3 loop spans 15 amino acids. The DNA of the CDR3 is TGTGCCAGCAGTGAGACGAAAGGGAGATCAGATACGCAGTATTTT. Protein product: CASSETKGRSDTQYF.

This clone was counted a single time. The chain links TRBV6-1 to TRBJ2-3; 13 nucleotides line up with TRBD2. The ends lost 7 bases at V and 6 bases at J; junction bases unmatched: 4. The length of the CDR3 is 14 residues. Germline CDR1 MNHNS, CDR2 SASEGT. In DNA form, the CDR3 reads TGTGCCAGCACAGGACTAGCGGGAGCGGATACGCAGTATTTT. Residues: CASTGLAGADTQYF.

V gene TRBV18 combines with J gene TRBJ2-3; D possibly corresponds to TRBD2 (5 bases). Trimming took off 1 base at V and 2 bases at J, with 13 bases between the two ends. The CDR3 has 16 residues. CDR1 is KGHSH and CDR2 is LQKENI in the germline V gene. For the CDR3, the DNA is TGTGCCAGCTCACCACAGTTGCCGGGGAACACAGATACGCAGTATTTT. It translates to CASSPQLPGNTDTQYF.

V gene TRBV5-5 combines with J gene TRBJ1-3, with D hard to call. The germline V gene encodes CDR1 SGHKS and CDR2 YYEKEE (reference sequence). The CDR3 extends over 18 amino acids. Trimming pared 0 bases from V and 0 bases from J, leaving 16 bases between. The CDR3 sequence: CASSLVLGGLSSGNTIYF. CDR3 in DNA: TGTGCCAGCAGCTTGGTCTTAGGAGGGCTATCCTCTGGAAACACCATATATTTT.

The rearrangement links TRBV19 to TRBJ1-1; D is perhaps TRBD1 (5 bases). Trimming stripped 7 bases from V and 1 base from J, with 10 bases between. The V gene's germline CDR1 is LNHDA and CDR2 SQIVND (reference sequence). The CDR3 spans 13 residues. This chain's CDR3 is CASIGTENTEAFF. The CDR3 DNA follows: TGTGCCAGTATAGGGACGGAGAACACTGAAGCTTTCTTT.

The CDR3: CASSSEGDTQYF. CDR3 nucleotides: TGTGCCAGCAGCTCAGAAGGGGATACGCAGTATTTT. The genes are TRBV11-3 and TRBJ2-3, with unresolved D. Germline CDR1 and CDR2: SGHNT and YENEEA. V shed 4 bases and J shed 6 bases, with 8 bases lying between them. This CDR3 comprises 12 residues.

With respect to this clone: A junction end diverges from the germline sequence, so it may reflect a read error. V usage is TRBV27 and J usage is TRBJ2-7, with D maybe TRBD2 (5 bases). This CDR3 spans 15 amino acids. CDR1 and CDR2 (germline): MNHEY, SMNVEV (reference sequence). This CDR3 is CASSLDEGLSSEQYF. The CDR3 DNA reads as TGTGCCAGCAGCCTGGACGAGGGTCTTTCCTCCGAGCAGTACTTC.

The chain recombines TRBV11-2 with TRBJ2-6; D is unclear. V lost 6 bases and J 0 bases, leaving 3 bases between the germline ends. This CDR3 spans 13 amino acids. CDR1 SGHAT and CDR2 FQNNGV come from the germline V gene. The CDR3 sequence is CASRISGANVLTF. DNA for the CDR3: TGTGCCAGCAGGATCTCTGGGGCCAACGTCCTGACTTTC.

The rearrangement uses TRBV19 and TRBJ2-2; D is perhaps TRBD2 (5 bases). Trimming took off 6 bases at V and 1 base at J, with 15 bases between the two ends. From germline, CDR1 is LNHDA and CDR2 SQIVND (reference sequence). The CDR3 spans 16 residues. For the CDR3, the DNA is TGTGCCAGTAGAGGAGTAGCGACTGTGAACACCGGGGAGCTGTTTTTT. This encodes CASRGVATVNTGELFF.

DNA of the CDR3: TGTGCCAGCAGCCCGGCGACTAGACCCCCGGACTACTTC. Its protein is CASSPATRPPDYF. The chain uses TRBV7-2 and TRBJ2-5; D might be TRBD2 (6 bases). V lost 5 bases to trimming and J lost 14 bases, with 21 bases between them. This CDR3 comprises 13 residues. Germline V CDR1 and CDR2: SGHTA, FQGNSA.

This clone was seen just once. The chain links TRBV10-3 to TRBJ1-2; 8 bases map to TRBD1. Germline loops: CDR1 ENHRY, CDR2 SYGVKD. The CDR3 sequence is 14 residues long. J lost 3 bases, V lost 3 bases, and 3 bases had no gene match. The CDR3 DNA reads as TGTGCCATCAGTGATTACAGGGGGGACTATGGCTACACCTTC. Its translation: CAISDYRGDYGYTF.

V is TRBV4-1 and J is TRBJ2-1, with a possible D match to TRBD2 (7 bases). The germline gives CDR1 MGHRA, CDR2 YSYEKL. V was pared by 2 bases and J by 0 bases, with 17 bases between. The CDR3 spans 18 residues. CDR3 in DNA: TGCGCCAGCAGCCAATGGCCCCTAGCGGACAGCTCCTACAATGAGCAGTTCTTC. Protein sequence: CASSQWPLADSSYNEQFF.

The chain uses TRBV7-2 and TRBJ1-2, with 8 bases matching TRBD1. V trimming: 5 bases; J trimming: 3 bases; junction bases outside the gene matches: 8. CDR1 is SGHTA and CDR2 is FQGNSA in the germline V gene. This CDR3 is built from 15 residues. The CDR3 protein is CASSRTGFEDYGYTF. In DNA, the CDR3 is TGTGCCAGCAGCCGGACAGGGTTTGAGGACTATGGCTACACCTTC.

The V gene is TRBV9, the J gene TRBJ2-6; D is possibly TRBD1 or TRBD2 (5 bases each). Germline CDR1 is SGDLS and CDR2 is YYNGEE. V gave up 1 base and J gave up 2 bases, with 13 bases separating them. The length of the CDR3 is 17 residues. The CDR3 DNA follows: TGTGCCAGCAGCGTATATTCCCGAGGGGCTGGGGCCAACGTCCTGACTTTC. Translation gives CASSVYSRGAGANVLTF.

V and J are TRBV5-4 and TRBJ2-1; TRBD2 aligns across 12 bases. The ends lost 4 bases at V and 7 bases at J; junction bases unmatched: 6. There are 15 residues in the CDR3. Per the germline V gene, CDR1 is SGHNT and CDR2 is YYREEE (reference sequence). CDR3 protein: CASSPSGRDSNEQFF. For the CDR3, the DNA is TGTGCCAGCAGCCCTAGCGGGAGGGACTCTAATGAGCAGTTCTTC.

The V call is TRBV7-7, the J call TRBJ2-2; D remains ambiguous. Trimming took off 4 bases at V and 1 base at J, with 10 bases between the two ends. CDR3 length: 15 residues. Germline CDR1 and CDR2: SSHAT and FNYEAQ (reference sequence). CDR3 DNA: TGTGCCAGCAGCTCCCGGGCGCTGAACACCGGGGAGCTGTTTTTT. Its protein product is CASSSRALNTGELFF.

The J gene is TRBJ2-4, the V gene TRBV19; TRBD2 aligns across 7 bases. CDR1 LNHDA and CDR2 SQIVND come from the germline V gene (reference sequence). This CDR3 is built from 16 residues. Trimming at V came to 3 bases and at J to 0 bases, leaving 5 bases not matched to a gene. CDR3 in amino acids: CASSMTSRIAKNIQYF. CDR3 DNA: TGTGCCAGTAGTATGACTAGCCGTATAGCCAAAAACATTCAGTACTTC.

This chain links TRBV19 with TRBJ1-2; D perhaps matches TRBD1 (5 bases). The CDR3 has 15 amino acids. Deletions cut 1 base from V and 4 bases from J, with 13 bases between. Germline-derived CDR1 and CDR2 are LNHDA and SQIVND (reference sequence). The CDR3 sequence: CASSIVWGMGYGYTF. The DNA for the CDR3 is TGTGCCAGTAGTATAGTTTGGGGCATGGGCTATGGCTACACCTTC. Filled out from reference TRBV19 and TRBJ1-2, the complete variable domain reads DGGITQSPKYLFRKEGQNVTLSCEQNLNHDAMYWYRQDPGQGLRLIYYSQIVNDFQKGDIAEGYSVSREKKESFPLTVTSAQKNPTAFYLCASSIVWGMGYGYTFGSGTRLTVV.

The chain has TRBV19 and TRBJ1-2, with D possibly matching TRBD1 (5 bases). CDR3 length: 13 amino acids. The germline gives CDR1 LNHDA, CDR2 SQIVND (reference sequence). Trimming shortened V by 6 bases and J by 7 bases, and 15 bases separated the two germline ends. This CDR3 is CASRRPGLGGYTF. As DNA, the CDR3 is TGTGCCAGTAGGCGTCCGGGGCTGGGTGGCTACACCTTC.